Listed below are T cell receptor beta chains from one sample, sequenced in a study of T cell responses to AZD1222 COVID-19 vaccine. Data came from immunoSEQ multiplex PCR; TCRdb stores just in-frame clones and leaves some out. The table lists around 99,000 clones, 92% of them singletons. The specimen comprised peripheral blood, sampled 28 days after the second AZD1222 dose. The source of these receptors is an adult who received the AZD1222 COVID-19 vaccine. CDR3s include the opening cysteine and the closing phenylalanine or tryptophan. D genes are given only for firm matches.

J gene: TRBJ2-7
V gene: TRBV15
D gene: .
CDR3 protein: CATSRDPVSSYEQYF

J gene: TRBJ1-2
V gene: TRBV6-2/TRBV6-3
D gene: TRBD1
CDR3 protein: CASSPTVQGYTF

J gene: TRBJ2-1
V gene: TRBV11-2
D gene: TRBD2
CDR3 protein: CASSPSGRANNEQFF

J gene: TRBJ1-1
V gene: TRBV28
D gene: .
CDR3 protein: CASSLTGDTEAFF

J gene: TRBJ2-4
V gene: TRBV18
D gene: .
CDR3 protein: CASSPPSSLDIQYF

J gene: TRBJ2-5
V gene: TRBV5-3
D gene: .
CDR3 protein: CARSLWYSPIQETQYF

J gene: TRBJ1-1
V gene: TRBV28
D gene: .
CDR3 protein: CASLGKTEAFF

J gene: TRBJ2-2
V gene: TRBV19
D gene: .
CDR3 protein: CASSIMGRGATGELFF

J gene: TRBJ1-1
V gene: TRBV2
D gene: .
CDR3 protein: CASSSTGRPEAFF

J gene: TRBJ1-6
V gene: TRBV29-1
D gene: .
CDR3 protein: CSGGVGENSPLHF

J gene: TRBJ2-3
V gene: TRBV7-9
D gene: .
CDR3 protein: CASSLGTTDTQYF

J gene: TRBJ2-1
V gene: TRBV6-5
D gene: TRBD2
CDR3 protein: CASSYEAGANYNEQFF

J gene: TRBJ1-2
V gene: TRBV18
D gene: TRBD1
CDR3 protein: CASSLQGVNYGYTF

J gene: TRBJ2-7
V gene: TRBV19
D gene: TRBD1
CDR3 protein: CASSRWTGLDEQYF

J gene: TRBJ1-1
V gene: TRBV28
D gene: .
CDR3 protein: CASTWGGTEAFF

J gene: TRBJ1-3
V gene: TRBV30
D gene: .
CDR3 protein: CAWSSQGMDTIYF

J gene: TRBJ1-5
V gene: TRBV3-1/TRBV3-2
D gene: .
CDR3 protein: CASSQGLGQPQHF

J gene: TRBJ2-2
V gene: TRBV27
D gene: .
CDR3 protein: CASRPGKLFF

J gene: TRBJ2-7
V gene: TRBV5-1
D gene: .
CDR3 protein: CASSRIDGDYEQYF

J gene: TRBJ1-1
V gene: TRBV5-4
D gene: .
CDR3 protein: CASSWGRTGNTEAFF

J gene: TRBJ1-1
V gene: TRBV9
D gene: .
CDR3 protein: CASSVEMLDYTEAFF

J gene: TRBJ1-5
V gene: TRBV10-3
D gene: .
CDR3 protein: CAISDGVNQPQHF

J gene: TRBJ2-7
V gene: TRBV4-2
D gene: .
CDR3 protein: CASSQTGTLSYEQYF

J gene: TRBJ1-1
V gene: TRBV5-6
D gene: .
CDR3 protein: CASSFSQGRRPDEAFF

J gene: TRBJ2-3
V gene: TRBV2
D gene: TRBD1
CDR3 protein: CAIKYGTASADTQYF

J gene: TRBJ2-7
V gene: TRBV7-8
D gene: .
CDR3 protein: CASSLGMAGLSSYEQYF

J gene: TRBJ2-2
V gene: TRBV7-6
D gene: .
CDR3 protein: CASSLAPSGVTGELFF

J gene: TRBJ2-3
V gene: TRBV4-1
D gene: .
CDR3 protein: CASSQGADTQYF

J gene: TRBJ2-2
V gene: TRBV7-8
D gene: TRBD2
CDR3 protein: CASSRAGGPIGELFF

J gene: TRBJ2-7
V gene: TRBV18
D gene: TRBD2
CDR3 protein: CASSPPGRGPGYEQYF

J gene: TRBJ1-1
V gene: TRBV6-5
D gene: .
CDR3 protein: CASQTAGRDTEAFF

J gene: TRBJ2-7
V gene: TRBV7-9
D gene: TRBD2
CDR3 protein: CASSTGLAGESFTYEQYF

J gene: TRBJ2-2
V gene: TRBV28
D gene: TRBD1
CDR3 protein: CASSFKDREAGELFF

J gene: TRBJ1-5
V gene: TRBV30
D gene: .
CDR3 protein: CAWSQNVANQPQHF

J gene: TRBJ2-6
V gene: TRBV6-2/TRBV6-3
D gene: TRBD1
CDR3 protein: CASSYAAGGLRSGANVLTF

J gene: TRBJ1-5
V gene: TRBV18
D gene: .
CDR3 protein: CASSTEGQPQHF

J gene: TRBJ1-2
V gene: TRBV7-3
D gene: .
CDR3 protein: CASSLIAGQGYTF

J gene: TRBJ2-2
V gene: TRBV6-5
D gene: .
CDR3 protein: CASRSTGTLTGELFF

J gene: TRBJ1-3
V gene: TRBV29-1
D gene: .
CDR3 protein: CSVAHLSGNTIYF

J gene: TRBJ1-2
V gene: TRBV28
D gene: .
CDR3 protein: CASSSPGSANYGYTF

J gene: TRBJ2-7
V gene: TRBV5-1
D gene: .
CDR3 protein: CASSPVVGEGMEQYF

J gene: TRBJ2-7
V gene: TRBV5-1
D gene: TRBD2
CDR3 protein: CASSLSGREGSEQYF

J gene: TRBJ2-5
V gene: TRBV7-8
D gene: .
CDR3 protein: CASSRPGQETQYF

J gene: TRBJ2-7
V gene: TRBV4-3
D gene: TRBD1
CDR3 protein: CASSQDRRQGTGEQYF

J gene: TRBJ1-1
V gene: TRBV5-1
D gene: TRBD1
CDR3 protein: CASSLEGANTEAFF

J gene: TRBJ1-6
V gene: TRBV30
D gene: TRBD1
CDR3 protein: CAWSVGGYSPLHF

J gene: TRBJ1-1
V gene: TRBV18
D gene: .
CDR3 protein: CASSPRAEATEAFF

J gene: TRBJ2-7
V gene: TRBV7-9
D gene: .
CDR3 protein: CASTLGASLDYEQYF

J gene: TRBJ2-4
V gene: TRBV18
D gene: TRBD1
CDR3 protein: CASSPPGTAEAKNIQYF

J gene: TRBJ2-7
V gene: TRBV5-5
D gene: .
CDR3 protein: CASSLRRQAQFTHTGNEQYF

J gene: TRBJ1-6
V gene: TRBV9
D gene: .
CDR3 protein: CASSVQGDADNSPLHF

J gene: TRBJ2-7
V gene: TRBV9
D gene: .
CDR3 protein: CASSVVASSVNPGEQYF

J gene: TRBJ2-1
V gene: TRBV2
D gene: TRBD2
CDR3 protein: CASRISGSSYNEQFF

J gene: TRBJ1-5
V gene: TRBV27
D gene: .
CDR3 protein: CASSIGGRQYSNQPQHF

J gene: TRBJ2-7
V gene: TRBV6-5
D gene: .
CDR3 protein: CASSYVGSSYEQYF

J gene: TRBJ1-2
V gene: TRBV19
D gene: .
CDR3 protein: CASSIVSPGENGYTF

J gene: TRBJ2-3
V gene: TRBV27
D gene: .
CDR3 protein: CASSPYASTVRRRGDTQYF